The clone carrying this TCR beta chain was detected many times. The antigen is not known. Researchers took RNA transcripts and amplified the TCR beta CDR3 regions from them. HTBI primers were employed in a first-round RT-PCR of the TCR CDR3. TCRdb independently ran MiXCR on the multiplex PCR reads; one entry per CDR3 protein. Of more than 500,000 distinct CDR3 sequences listed, approximately 15% were seen once; the top ten hold approximately 4.2%. This record belongs to a study of T cells in Graves' hyperthyroidism and ophthalmopathy. General study points: A 13 V-J model separated ophthalmopathy from stable hyperthyroidism. The model forecast ophthalmopathy, anticipating it by a median approximately 6 months before onset.

The source is a woman between 40 and 55 years old with Graves' ophthalmopathy. Sequenced sample: blood.

CDR3 amino acids: CASSYGAANSPLHF. The CDR3 DNA sequence: TGTGCCAGCAGCTACGGGGCAGCAAATTCACCCCTCCACTTT. The genes are TRBV12-3 or TRBV12-4 and TRBJ1-6, with D tentatively TRBD1 (5 bases). The CDR3 is 14 residues long. Trimming cost V 6 bases and J 7 bases, with 13 bases left between them.